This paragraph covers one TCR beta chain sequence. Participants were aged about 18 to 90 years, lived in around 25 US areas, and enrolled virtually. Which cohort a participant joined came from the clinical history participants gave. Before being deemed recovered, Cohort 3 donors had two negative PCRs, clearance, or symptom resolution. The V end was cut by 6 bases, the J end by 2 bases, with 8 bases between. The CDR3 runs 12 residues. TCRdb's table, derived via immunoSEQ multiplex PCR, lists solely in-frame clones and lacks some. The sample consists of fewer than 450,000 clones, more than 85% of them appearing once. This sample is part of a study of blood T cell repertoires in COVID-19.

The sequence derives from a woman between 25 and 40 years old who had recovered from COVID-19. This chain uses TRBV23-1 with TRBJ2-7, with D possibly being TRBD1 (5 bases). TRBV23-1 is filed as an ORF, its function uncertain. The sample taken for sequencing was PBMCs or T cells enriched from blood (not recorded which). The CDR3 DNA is TGCGCCAGCAGGCCGGACACCTACGAGCAGTACTTC. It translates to CASRPDTYEQYF.